This entry lists 12 T cell receptor beta chains sequenced from one sample in a study of early T cells in non-severe SARS-CoV-2 infection. From the 5' RACE reads, TCRdb called clonotypes with MiXCR, one entry per CDR3 protein. Of tens of thousands of distinct CDR3 sequences in the sample, 5.4% were seen once. Sequencing was performed on whole blood. The receptors originated from an adult who was a healthcare worker with PCR-confirmed SARS-CoV-2 infection or an uninfected control (not recorded which).

As to this clonotype: A much more abundant neighbour one base away suggests this may be a read error. The rearrangement links TRBV20-1 to TRBJ2-3; no clear D gene. Germline V CDR1 and CDR2: DFQATT, SNEGSKA (reference sequence). The CDR3 spans 13 residues. The V end lost 7 bases, the J end lost 4 bases, and 15 bases lay between the germline ends. In DNA form, the CDR3 reads TGCAGTGTAGGGCGGATCTGCGCAGATACGCAGTATTTT. Its translation is CSVGRICADTQYF.

J is TRBJ2-1 and V is TRBV10-3, with D unresolved. The CDR3 is 12 amino acids. The V end was cut by 3 bases, the J end by 9 bases, with 9 bases between. The V gene's germline CDR1 is ENHRY and CDR2 SYGVKD. The CDR3: CAISEGAIEQFF. CDR3 nucleotides: TGTGCCATCAGTGAAGGAGCGATTGAGCAGTTCTTC.

This clonotype has a handful of counts. J is TRBJ2-7 and V is TRBV29-1; the D is unclear. The CDR3 is 12 amino acids. V lost 4 bases and J lost 0, with 7 bases in between. Germline V gene lookup returns CDR1 SQVTM and CDR2 ANQGSEA. CDR3 nucleotide sequence: TGCAGCGTTGGCAGGAGCTCCTACGAGCAGTACTTC. This encodes CSVGRSSYEQYF.

This clonotype has just a few counts. The CDR3, as DNA: TGTGCCAGCAGCGTAGTCGGACTAGCGCAAGAGACCCAGTACTTC. Translation: CASSVVGLAQETQYF. J is TRBJ2-5 and V is TRBV9; the match to TRBD2 covers 9 bases. J gave up 2 bases and V 0 bases, and 2 bases lay outside the gene matches. The CDR3 consists of 15 residues. Germline V gene lookup returns CDR1 SGDLS and CDR2 YYNGEE.

This clonotype was recorded at least ten times. DNA of the CDR3: TGTGCCAGCACCGGCCACGGGGATGAGCAGTTCTTC. Its translation is CASTGHGDEQFF. The chain uses TRBV7-6 and TRBJ2-1; a possible D gene is TRBD2 (5 bases). Germline V gene lookup returns CDR1 SGHVS and CDR2 FNYEAQ. The CDR3 covers 12 residues. Trimming cost V 7 bases and J 8 bases, with 12 bases left between them. Full variable domain (remainder filled in from reference TRBV7-6 and TRBJ2-1): GAGVSQSPRYKVTKRGQDVALRCDPISGHVSLYWYRQALGQGPEFLTYFNYEAQQDKSGLPNDRFSAERPEGSISTLTIQRTEQRDSAMYRCASTGHGDEQFFGPGTRLTVL.

This clonotype was recorded many times. The chain is built from TRBV10-3 and TRBJ2-1, with unresolved D. The V and J ends lost 4 bases and 8 bases respectively, with 6 bases between them. The CDR3 runs to 11 residues. The germline V gene encodes CDR1 ENHRY and CDR2 SYGVKD. Written as DNA, the CDR3 is TGTGCCATCAGTGGCAGCGATGAGCAGTTCTTC. Translating it yields CAISGSDEQFF.

In this sample, this clonotype turned up many times. The rearrangement joins TRBV18 to TRBJ1-6, with 10 bases that match TRBD1. This CDR3 has 14 residues. Germline V gives CDR1 KGHSH, CDR2 LQKENI. The trim removed 4 bases at V and 8 bases at J, leaving 2 bases unmatched. CDR3 amino acids: CASSHGTGDSPLHF. CDR3 nucleotide sequence: TGTGCCAGCTCACACGGGACAGGGGATTCACCCCTCCACTTT.

This clonotype was seen repeatedly, ten times or more. This chain uses TRBV5-1 with TRBJ2-7; 8 bases align to TRBD2. V was clipped by 4 bases and J by 6 bases; unmatched bases: 12. The CDR3 has 15 amino acids. Germline lookup yields CDR1 SGHRS and CDR2 YFSETQ. The CDR3 loop is CASSVEGTRIREQYF. CDR3 in DNA: TGCGCCAGCAGCGTTGAGGGGACTAGAATCCGCGAGCAGTACTTC. The full variable domain, its missing parts supplied by reference TRBV5-1 and TRBJ2-7, is KAGVTQTPRYLIKTRGQQVTLSCSPISGHRSVSWYQQTPGQGLQFLFEYFSETQRNKGNFPGRFSGRQFSNSRSEMNVSTLELGDSALYLCASSVEGTRIREQYFGPGTRLTVT.

This clonotype has a handful of counts. This chain links TRBV12-3 or TRBV12-4 with TRBJ2-7; 11 bases are a match to TRBD2. V was clipped by 1 base and J by 4 bases; unmatched bases: 3. This CDR3 region has 15 residues. The CDR3 loop reads CASSLGLAGLYEQYF. DNA for the CDR3: TGTGCCAGCAGTTTAGGACTAGCGGGATTATACGAGCAGTACTTC.

V and J are TRBV12-3 or TRBV12-4 and TRBJ1-2, with TRBD1 matching over 7 bases. V trimming: 6 bases; J trimming: 2 bases; junction bases outside the gene matches: 0. The CDR3 extends over 12 amino acids. CDR3 in DNA: TGTGCCAGCAGACAGGGGAACTATGGCTACACCTTC. Residues: CASRQGNYGYTF.

The chain joins TRBV29-1 to TRBJ2-3, with 13 bases matching TRBD2. Per germline, CDR1 SQVTM and CDR2 ANQGSEA. There are 17 residues in the CDR3. With 8 bases clipped from V and 6 bases from J, the junction kept 17 bases outside the gene matches. CDR3: CSPRGVTSGRFLDTQYF. CDR3 nucleotide sequence: TGCAGCCCGAGGGGGGTGACTAGCGGGAGGTTCCTGGATACGCAGTATTTT.

The J gene is TRBJ2-7, the V gene TRBV30, with TRBD1 matching over 7 bases. Germline trimming cut 5 bases from V and 4 bases from J; bases unmatched to any gene: 14. The CDR3 consists of 15 residues. The germline CDR1 and CDR2 sequences are GTSNPN and SVGIG (reference sequence). CDR3 nucleotides: TGTGCCTGGTCACCGGGACAGCCTTTTCTGTACGAGCAGTACTTC. It encodes CAWSPGQPFLYEQYF.